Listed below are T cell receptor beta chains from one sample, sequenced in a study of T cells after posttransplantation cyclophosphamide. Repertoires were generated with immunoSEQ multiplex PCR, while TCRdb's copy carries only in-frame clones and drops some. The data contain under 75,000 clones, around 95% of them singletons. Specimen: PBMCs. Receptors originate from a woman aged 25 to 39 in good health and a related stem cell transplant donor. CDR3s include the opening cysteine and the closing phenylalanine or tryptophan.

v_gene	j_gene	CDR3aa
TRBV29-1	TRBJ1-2	CSVEAANYGYTF
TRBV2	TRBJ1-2	CASSQDEGGYGYTF
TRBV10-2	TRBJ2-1	CASSESVGGPYNEQFF
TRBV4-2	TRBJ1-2	CASRAGANYGYTF
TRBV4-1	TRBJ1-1	CASSQVSDRSLNTEAFF
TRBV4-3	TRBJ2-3	CASSQENHPADTQYF
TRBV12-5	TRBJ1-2	CASGLVLGSTGAIYGYTF
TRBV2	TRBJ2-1	CASTSGETYNEQFF
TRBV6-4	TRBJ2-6	CASSDSGANVLTF
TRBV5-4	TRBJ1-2	CASSLEGIANYGYTF
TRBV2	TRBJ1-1	CAITLQALNTEAFF
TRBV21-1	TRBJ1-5	CASSIHGTEKNYSNQPQHF
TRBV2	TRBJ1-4	CASSDPRRGEKLFF
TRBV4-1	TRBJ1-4	CASSTPGQGLENEKLFF
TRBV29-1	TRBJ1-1	CSAVGGQGAQGTEAFF